This TCR beta chain was profiled in a study of shared clonotypes between healthy human individuals. Study as a whole: The people who gave samples were a couple of women and three men aged 18 to 49. CD4 naive cells filled three plates per donor, CD4 memory three, CD8 naive two and CD8 memory one.

Findings and limits, study-wide: Generation of non-shared clonotypes was less probable than generation of clonotypes shared by all four donors.

The CDR3 covers 12 residues. Germline-derived CDR1 and CDR2 are SEHNR and FQNEAQ (reference sequence). J gave up 16 bases and V 5 bases, and 9 bases lay outside the gene matches. The repertoire was sequenced with immunoSEQ multiplex PCR; TCRdb's copy has only in-frame clones and lacks some. The sample includes 2.3 million or so clones, over 90% of them seen just once. Comments on this clone: Its antigen is still unknown.

The material sequenced was naive CD4+ T cells from PBMCs. This sample's subset: CD45RA+ positively selected. V is TRBV7-9 and J is TRBJ2-1; 9 bases are shared with TRBD2. This TCR was sampled from a man in his late teens or twenties in good health. Some clones in this sample may be carry-over from other donors' samples. For the CDR3, the DNA is TGTGCCAGCAGCCCACAAGCGGGAGGTAAATTCTTC. It yields the protein CASSPQAGGKFF.